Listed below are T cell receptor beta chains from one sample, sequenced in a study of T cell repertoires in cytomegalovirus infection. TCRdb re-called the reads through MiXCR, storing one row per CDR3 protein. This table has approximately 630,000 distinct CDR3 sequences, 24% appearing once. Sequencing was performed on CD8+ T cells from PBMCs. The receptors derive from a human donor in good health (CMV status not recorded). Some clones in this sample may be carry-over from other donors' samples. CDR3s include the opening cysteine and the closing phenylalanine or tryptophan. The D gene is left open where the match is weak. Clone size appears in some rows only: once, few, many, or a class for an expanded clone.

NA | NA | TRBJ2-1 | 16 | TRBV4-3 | CASSPEKGTGENEQFF | TGCGCCAGCAGCCCAGAAAAGGGAACGGGGGAAAATGAGCAGTTCTTC
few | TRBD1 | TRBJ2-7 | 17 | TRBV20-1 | CSARDLSGTGGWYEQYF | TGCAGTGCTAGAGATCTGTCCGGGACAGGGGGCTGGTACGAGCAGTACTTC
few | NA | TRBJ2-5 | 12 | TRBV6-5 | CASTGLGETQYF | TGTGCCAGCACGGGGTTGGGAGAGACCCAGTACTTC
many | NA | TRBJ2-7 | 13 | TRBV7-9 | CASSTPEGYEQYF | TGTGCCAGCAGCACCCCGGAGGGCTACGAGCAGTACTTC
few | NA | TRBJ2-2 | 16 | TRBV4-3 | CASSQRVAGLDGELFF | TGCGCCAGCAGCCAGAGAGTGGCAGGGCTCGACGGGGAGCTGTTTTTT
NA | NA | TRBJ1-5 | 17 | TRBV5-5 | CASSPHIRVTDNQPQHF | TGTGCCAGCAGCCCCCATATAAGGGTGACGGACAATCAGCCCCAGCATTTT
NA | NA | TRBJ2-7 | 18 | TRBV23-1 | CASSQSANPGPKSTEQYF | TGCGCCAGCAGTCAATCGGCCAATCCGGGACCAAAGTCTACTGAGCAGTACTTC
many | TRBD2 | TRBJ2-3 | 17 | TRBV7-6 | CASSLRAAGGPTDTQYF | TGTGCCAGCAGCTTACGTGCAGCGGGGGGGCCCACAGATACGCAGTATTTT
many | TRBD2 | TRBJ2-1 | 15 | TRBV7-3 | CASSYPGGDYNEQFF | TGTGCCAGCAGCTACCCGGGAGGGGACTACAATGAGCAGTTCTTC
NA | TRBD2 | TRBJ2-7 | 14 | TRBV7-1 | CASSGGEGSYEQYF | TGTGCCAGCAGTGGAGGGGAGGGATCCTACGAGCAGTACTTC
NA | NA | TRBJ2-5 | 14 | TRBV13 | CASSTTDRVETQYF | TGTGCCAGCAGCACCACGGACAGAGTAGAGACCCAGTACTTC
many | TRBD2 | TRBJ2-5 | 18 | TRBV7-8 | CASSLVSGGGPPQETQYF | TGTGCCAGCAGCTTAGTATCTGGCGGGGGTCCTCCACAAGAGACCCAGTACTTC
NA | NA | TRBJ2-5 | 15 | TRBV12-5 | CASGPPDSVIETQYF | TGTGCTAGTGGTCCACCGGACTCTGTCATCGAGACCCAGTACTTC
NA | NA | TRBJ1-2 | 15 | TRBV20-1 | CSARDREDKNYGYTF | TGCAGTGCTAGAGACAGGGAGGATAAGAACTATGGCTACACCTTC
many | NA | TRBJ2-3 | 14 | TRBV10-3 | CAISETRDPDTQYF | TGTGCCATCAGTGAAACTAGAGACCCAGATACGCAGTATTTT
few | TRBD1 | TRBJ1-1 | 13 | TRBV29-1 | CSVEGQGNTEAFF | TGCAGCGTTGAAGGACAGGGGAACACTGAAGCTTTCTTT
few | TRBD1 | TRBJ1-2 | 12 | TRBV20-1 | CSAPRGVYGYTF | TGCAGTGCTCCCAGGGGGGTCTATGGCTACACCTTC
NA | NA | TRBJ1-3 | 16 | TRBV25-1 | CASSEYYGFSGNTIYF | TGTGCCAGCAGTGAATATTACGGATTCTCTGGAAACACCATATATTTT
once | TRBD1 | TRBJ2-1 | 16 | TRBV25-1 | CASSEGQGARYNEQFF | TGTGCCAGCAGTGAAGGACAGGGGGCGCGCTACAATGAGCAGTTCTTC
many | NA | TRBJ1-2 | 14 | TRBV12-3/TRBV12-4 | CASTLGGSNYGYTF | TGTGCCAGCACCCTGGGGGGTTCTAACTATGGCTACACCTTC
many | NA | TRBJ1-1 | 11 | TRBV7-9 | CASSPHTEAFF | TGTGCCAGCAGCCCCCACACTGAAGCTTTCTTT
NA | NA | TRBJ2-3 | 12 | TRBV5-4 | CASSIKGDTQYF | TGTGCCAGCAGCATCAAGGGAGATACGCAGTATTTT
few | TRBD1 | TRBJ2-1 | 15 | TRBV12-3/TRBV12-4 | CASSWGQGLYNEQFF | TGTGCCAGCAGTTGGGGACAGGGCTTATACAATGAGCAGTTCTTC
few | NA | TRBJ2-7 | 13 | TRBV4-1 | CASSPKGGYEQYF | TGCGCCAGCAGCCCCAAGGGGGGTTACGAGCAGTACTTC
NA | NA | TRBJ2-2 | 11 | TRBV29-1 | CSVETAGELFF | TGCAGCGTCGAAACAGCCGGGGAGCTGTTTTTT
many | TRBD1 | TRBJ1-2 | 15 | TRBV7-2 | CASSLRDRGLYGYTF | TGTGCCAGCAGCCTACGCGACAGGGGACTCTATGGCTACACCTTC
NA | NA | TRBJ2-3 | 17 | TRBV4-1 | CASSQVIGDSGRYTQYF | TGCGCCAGCAGCCAAGTGATAGGGGACTCGGGTCGTTATACGCAGTATTTT
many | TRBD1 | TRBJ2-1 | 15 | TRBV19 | CASRARDSDYNEQFF | TGTGCCAGTAGGGCCCGGGACAGCGATTACAATGAGCAGTTCTTC
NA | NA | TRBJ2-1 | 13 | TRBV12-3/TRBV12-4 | CASARSFDDEQFF | TGTGCCAGCGCCCGTTCCTTCGACGATGAGCAGTTCTTC
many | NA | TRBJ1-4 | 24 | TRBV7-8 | CAPLGKQNRAKKKNSPTTNEKLFF | TGTGCACCGTTGGGAAAACAGAACAGGGCCAAGAAGAAGAATTCCCCAACAACTAATGAAAAACTGTTTTTT
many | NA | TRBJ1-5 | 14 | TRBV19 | CASNPTGGNQPQHF | TGTGCCAGTAATCCGACGGGGGGCAATCAGCCCCAGCATTTT
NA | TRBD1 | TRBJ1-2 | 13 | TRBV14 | CASSPGGWHGYTF | TGTGCCAGCAGCCCAGGGGGATGGCATGGCTACACCTTC
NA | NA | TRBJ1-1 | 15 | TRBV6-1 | CASSEGWGGNTEAFF | TGTGCCAGCAGTGAAGGTTGGGGAGGGAACACTGAAGCTTTCTTT
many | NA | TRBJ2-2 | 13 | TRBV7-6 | CASSPVGAGELFF | TGTGCCAGCAGCCCCGTTGGAGCCGGGGAGCTGTTTTTT
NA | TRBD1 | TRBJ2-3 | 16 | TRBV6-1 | CASSSRTGGFLNTQYF | TGTGCCAGCAGTTCCAGGACAGGGGGCTTTTTAAATACGCAGTATTTT
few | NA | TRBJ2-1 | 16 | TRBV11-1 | CASSPNQVHSYNEQFF | TGTGCCAGCAGTCCCAACCAGGTGCACTCCTACAATGAGCAGTTCTTC
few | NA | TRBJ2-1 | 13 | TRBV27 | CASGLSLYNEQFF | TGTGCCAGCGGCCTTTCCTTGTACAATGAGCAGTTCTTC
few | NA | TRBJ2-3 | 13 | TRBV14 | CASSITGGDTQYF | TGTGCCAGCAGCATCACCGGTGGAGATACGCAGTATTTT
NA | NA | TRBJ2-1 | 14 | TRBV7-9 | CASSLGTSPNEQFF | TGTGCCAGCAGCTTAGGGACTTCCCCAAATGAGCAGTTCTTC
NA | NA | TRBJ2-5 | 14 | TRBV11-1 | CASSFRQKKETQYF | TGTGCCAGCAGCTTTAGACAGAAGAAAGAGACCCAGTACTTC
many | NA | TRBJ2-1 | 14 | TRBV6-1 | CASSYASEPYRQFF | TGTGCCAGCAGTTATGCTAGCGAGCCGTATAGGCAGTTCTTC